The following is a T cell receptor beta chain sequence with its context. V lost 2 bases and J lost 4; bases outside the gene matches: 5. CDR1 and CDR2 (germline): LGHNT, FRNRAP. CDR3 size: 15 residues. This specimen comes from a study of sequential checkpoint blockade in melanoma. Whole-study context: Arm A got nivolumab then ipilimumab; arm B the reverse, 1:1. Each arm's sequence ended with maintenance nivolumab.

As to treatment: randomized to nivolumab then ipilimumab (arm A) or the reverse (arm B). PBMC sorting kept live CD3+CD8+ cells without CD19 or CD56. The assay was immunoSEQ multiplex PCR, and TCRdb's table has in-frame clones only and misses some. The sample contains 20,000 to 25,000 clones, roughly 78% of which appear only once. Specimen: CD8+ T cells sorted from blood (inferred from file names), collected from a patient given nivolumab and ipilimumab in sequence. V and J are TRBV12-5 and TRBJ2-4; 7 bases agree with TRBD2. This sequence originates from a human donor with melanoma. For the CDR3, the DNA is TGTGCTAGTGGTTTGAGGAGCGGGGTTAAAAACATTCAGTACTTC. Translated: CASGLRSGVKNIQYF.